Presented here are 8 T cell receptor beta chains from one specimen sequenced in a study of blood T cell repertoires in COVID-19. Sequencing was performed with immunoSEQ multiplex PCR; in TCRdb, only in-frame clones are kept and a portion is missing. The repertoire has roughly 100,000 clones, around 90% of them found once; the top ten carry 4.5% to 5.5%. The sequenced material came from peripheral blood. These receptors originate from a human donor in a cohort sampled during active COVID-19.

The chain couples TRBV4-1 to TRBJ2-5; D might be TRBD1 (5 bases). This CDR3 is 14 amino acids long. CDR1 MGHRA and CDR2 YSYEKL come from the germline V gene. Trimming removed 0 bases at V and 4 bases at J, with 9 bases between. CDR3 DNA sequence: TGCGCCAGCAGCCAAGACAGGGTAGGAGAGACCCAGTACTTC. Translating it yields CASSQDRVGETQYF.

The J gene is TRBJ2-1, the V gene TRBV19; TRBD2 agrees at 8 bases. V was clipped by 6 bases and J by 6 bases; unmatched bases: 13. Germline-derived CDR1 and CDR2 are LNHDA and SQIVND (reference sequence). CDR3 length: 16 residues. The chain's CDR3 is CASRTTGGATRNEQFF. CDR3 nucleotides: TGTGCCAGTAGGACCACGGGGGGGGCAACCCGCAATGAGCAGTTCTTC.

Here the CDR3 DNA reads TGTGCCAGCAGCCTCGTAGAAGAGACCCAGTACTTC. Its translation: CASSLVEETQYF. The chain is built from TRBV11-3 and TRBJ2-5; no definite D call. The CDR3 has 12 amino acids. The germline V gene encodes CDR1 SGHNT and CDR2 YENEEA. V was trimmed by 5 bases and J by 3 bases, leaving 7 bases between them.

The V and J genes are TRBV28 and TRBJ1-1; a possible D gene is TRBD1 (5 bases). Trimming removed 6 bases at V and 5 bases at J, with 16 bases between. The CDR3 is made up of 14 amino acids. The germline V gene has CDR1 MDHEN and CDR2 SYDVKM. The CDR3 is CASRLLAGGTEAFF. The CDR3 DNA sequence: TGTGCCAGCAGGCTTCTGGCGGGGGGGACTGAAGCTTTCTTT.

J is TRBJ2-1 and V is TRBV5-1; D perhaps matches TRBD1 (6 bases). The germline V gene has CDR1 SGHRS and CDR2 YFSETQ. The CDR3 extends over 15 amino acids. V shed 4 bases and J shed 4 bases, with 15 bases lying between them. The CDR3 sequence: CASSPLQGSYNEQFF. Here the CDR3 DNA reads TGCGCCAGCAGCCCGCTACAGGGTTCGTACAATGAGCAGTTCTTC.

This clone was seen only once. The CDR3 spells CASSPGDRYHEQYF. CDR3 sequence (DNA): TGTGCCAGCAGCCCAGGGGACAGGTACCACGAGCAGTACTTC. The chain couples TRBV7-2 to TRBJ2-7, with 8 bases that match TRBD1. The ends lost 5 bases at V and 5 bases at J; junction bases unmatched: 8. This CDR3 contains 14 residues. The V gene's germline CDR1 is SGHTA and CDR2 FQGNSA. The entire variable domain, with the rest obtained from reference TRBV7-2 and TRBJ2-7, is as follows: GAGVSQSPSNKVTEKGKDVELRCDPISGHTALYWYRQSLGQGLEFLIYFQGNSAPDKSGLPSDRFSAERTGGSVSTLTIQRTQQEDSAVYLCASSPGDRYHEQYFGPGTRLTVT.

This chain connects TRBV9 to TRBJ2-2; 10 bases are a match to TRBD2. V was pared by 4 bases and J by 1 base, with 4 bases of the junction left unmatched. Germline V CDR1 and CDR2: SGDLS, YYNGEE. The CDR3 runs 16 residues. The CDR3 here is CASSLIAGGNTGELFF. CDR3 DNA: TGTGCCAGCAGCCTTATAGCGGGGGGGAACACCGGGGAGCTGTTTTTT.

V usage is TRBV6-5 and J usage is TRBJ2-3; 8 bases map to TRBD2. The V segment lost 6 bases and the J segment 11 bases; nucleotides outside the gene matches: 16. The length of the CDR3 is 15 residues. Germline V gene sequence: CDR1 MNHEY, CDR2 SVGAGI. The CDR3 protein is CASRPLRGGLPQQYF. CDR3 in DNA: TGTGCCAGCAGGCCTCTTCGCGGGGGGCTTCCCCAGCAGTATTTT.